The 21 T cell receptor beta chains below all came from one sample that was sequenced in a study of blood T cell repertoires in COVID-19. Profiled with immunoSEQ multiplex PCR; TCRdb holds only in-frame clones, not every one. The sample lists over 200,000 clones, 65% to 85% occurring once. Sequencing was done on a sample of PBMCs or T cells enriched from blood (not recorded which). Receptors originate from a woman aged 35 to 49 who had recovered from COVID-19.

This chain links TRBV3-1 (or the pseudogene TRBV3-2) with TRBJ2-1; perhaps TRBD1 as D (6 bases). This CDR3 comprises 14 residues. Germline CDR1 and CDR2: LGHDT and YNNKEL (reference sequence). The germline V and J ends were trimmed by 0 bases and 12 bases, with 15 bases remaining between them. The CDR3 protein is CASSQDVGTTGQFF. The CDR3, as DNA: TGTGCCAGCAGCCAAGATGTTGGGACAACGGGGCAGTTCTTC.

This chain connects TRBV19 to TRBJ1-4, with 9 bases identical to TRBD1. Germline CDR1 reads LNHDA; CDR2 reads SQIVND (reference sequence). After removal of 7 bases from V and 0 bases from J, the junction contained 9 bases not matched to a gene. The length of the CDR3 is 17 residues. CDR3 amino acids: CASNGGTGSATNEKLFF. The CDR3 DNA is TGTGCCAGTAATGGAGGGACAGGGAGTGCAACTAATGAAAAACTGTTTTTT.

This sequence joins TRBV29-1 and TRBJ2-7, with 7 bases identical to TRBD2. Germline V gene data show CDR1 as SQVTM and CDR2 as ANQGSEA. Germline trimming cut 5 bases from V and 2 bases from J; bases unmatched to any gene: 9. The CDR3 spans 14 residues. In DNA form, the CDR3 reads TGCAGCGTTAACGGGGGGACCAAAGCCTACGAGCAGTACTTC. Translated: CSVNGGTKAYEQYF.

The chain combines TRBV7-6 with TRBJ2-1; D uncertain. Germline V CDR1 and CDR2: SGHVS, FNYEAQ. Trimming cost V 5 bases and J 7 bases, with 9 bases left between them. This CDR3 has 12 amino acids. The CDR3 loop is CASSHPKNEQFF. The CDR3 DNA is TGTGCCAGCAGCCACCCTAAGAATGAGCAGTTCTTC.

This chain links TRBV7-9 with TRBJ2-3; D perhaps matches TRBD2 (6 bases). Germline V lookup: CDR1 SEHNR, CDR2 FQNEAQ (reference sequence). The CDR3 runs to 16 residues. Trimming pared 3 bases from V and 0 bases from J, leaving 13 bases between. The CDR3 sequence is CASSFQRVASTDTQYF. The DNA of the CDR3 is TGTGCCAGCAGCTTCCAGCGGGTTGCTAGCACAGATACGCAGTATTTT.

The J gene is TRBJ2-1, the V gene TRBV2; 13 bases line up with TRBD2. CDR1 and CDR2 from the germline V gene are SNHLY and FYNNEI. With 6 bases clipped from V and 1 base from J, the junction kept 3 bases outside the gene matches. This CDR3 is 16 amino acids long. CDR3 DNA sequence: TGTGCCAGCAGAGGACTAGCGGGAGTATCCTACAATGAGCAGTTCTTC. Protein sequence: CASRGLAGVSYNEQFF.

This clone has a single count. CDR3 region: CASSYGQGDQPQHF. CDR3 coding DNA: TGCGCCAGCAGCTACGGACAGGGGGACCAGCCCCAGCATTTT. This chain uses TRBV10-2 with TRBJ1-5; TRBD1 matches at 10 bases. V dropped 6 bases and J dropped 7; count of bases not matched to a gene: 6. Germline V CDR1 and CDR2: WSHSY, SAAADI. This CDR3 contains 14 residues.

The chain joins TRBV4-1 to TRBJ2-4; TRBD2 agrees at 7 bases. V lost 1 base to trimming and J lost 7 bases; unmatched junction nucleotides: 4. This CDR3 region has 14 residues. Germline values: CDR1 MGHRA, CDR2 YSYEKL. CDR3 loop: CASSQALGGNIQYF. The CDR3 DNA reads TGCGCCAGCAGCCAAGCCCTCGGGGGGAACATTCAGTACTTC.

Remarks on this clone: One end of the junction is discordant with germline, which a read error may explain. V and J are TRBV20-1 and TRBJ2-7; D unclear. The CDR3 runs to 10 residues. Germline V gene data show CDR1 as DFQATT and CDR2 as SNEGSKA (reference sequence). Here the CDR3 reads CSASDKASTF. DNA for the CDR3: TGCAGTGCTAGCGACAAGGCTTCCACCTTC.

CDR3 nucleotide sequence: TGTGCCAGCAGTTTAGTAGGGGGGGGCGTTCGGGAAAAACTGTTTTTT. This translates into CASSLVGGGVREKLFF. The rearrangement uses TRBV28 and TRBJ1-4; TRBD1 is a possible D gene (6 bases). The CDR3 is 16 residues long. Looked up from germline, CDR1 is MDHEN and CDR2 is SYDVKM. The V and J ends lost 2 bases and 8 bases respectively, with 18 bases between them.

The rearrangement uses TRBV4-2 and TRBJ2-2, with D unresolved. CDR3 size: 13 residues. Germline CDR1 reads LGHNA; CDR2 reads YNFKEQ. The ends were cut back, 4 bases at V and 5 bases at J, with 8 bases in the middle. The CDR3, as DNA: TGTGCCAGCAGCCCCAAGAGAACCGGGGAGCTGTTTTTT. This codes for CASSPKRTGELFF.

This clone was counted a few times. The V call is TRBV6-4, the J call TRBJ2-3, with TRBD2 matching 7 bases. Trimming cost V 4 bases and J 3 bases; bases outside gene matches: 7. Per the germline V gene, CDR1 is MRHNA and CDR2 is SNTAGT. The CDR3 is made up of 15 amino acids. Here the CDR3 DNA reads TGTGCCAGCAGTGGAGGTGGGGGAGGGACAGATACGCAGTATTTT. Translated: CASSGGGGGTDTQYF.

The chain combines TRBV28 with TRBJ1-4, with 7 bases fitting TRBD1. Germline V gene lookup returns CDR1 MDHEN and CDR2 SYDVKM. Trimming took 10 bases from V and 5 from J; bases not matched to a gene: 13. CDR3 length: 15 amino acids. CDR3 nucleotide sequence: TGTGCCACAGCAGATACCGGGACAGAGAATGAAAAACTGTTTTTT. Translating it yields CATADTGTENEKLFF.

This clone was picked up a small number of times. The chain joins TRBV3-1 (or the pseudogene TRBV3-2) to TRBJ2-7; perhaps TRBD2 as D (5 bases). V was trimmed by 1 base and J by 0 bases, leaving 7 bases between them. The germline CDR1 and CDR2 sequences are LGHDT and YNNKEL (reference sequence). The CDR3 runs to 14 residues. For the CDR3, the DNA is TGTGCCAGCAGCCAAGCGGCGGGCTCCTACGAGCAGTACTTC. Protein: CASSQAAGSYEQYF.

The chain recombines TRBV7-2 with TRBJ2-3; D possibly corresponds to TRBD2 (6 bases). The V gene's germline CDR1 is SGHTA and CDR2 FQGNSA. CDR3 length equals 14 residues. Trimming cost V 1 base and J 3 bases, with 8 bases left between them. The CDR3 region is CASSLGGLTDTQYF. The CDR3 DNA reads TGTGCCAGCAGCTTAGGGGGACTGACAGATACGCAGTATTTT. Full variable domain (rest looked up from reference TRBV7-2 and TRBJ2-3): GAGVSQSPSNKVTEKGKDVELRCDPISGHTALYWYRQSLGQGLEFLIYFQGNSAPDKSGLPSDRFSAERTGGSVSTLTIQRTQQEDSAVYLCASSLGGLTDTQYFGPGTRLTVL.

This chain connects TRBV19 to TRBJ2-6; D is possibly TRBD1 (5 bases). Between the trimmed V and J ends, which lost 7 bases and 2 bases, there was a span of 18 bases. Germline CDR1 and CDR2: LNHDA and SQIVND (reference sequence). The CDR3 contains 17 residues. CDR3 bases: TGTGCCAGTACCTCACCCAGGGCAGGGCCTGGGGCCAACGTCCTGACTTTC. Translation gives CASTSPRAGPGANVLTF.

The V call is TRBV14, the J call TRBJ2-2; no clear D gene. CDR3 size: 13 residues. Germline V CDR1 and CDR2: SGHDN, FVKESK. V was trimmed by 1 base and J by 5 bases, leaving 5 bases between them. The chain's CDR3 is CASSQVRTGELFF. CDR3 bases: TGTGCCAGCAGCCAAGTGAGGACCGGGGAGCTGTTTTTT.

The rearrangement joins TRBV12-3 or TRBV12-4 to TRBJ2-3; TRBD2 is a possible D gene (5 bases). The CDR3 has 11 amino acids. The V gene lost 6 bases and the J gene lost 8 bases, with 9 bases spanning the gap. The DNA for the CDR3 is TGTGCCAGCAGCCCTCGGGGTACGCAGTATTTT. Translated, it gives CASSPRGTQYF.

CDR3 coding DNA: TGTGCCAGCAGTTACTCGTATGACAGGGTAGACACTGAAGCTTTCTTT. The encoded protein is CASSYSYDRVDTEAFF. The chain couples TRBV6-5 to TRBJ1-1; the match to TRBD1 covers 7 bases. The CDR3 totals 16 residues. Germline CDR1 is MNHEY and CDR2 is SVGAGI. Trimming removed 0 bases from V and 3 bases from J; junction bases left unmatched: 7.

The chain links TRBV5-4 to TRBJ1-2; 12 bases match TRBD1. The CDR3 is made up of 17 amino acids. The germline gives CDR1 SGHNT, CDR2 YYREEE (reference sequence). Losses at the gene ends were 3 bases for V and 6 bases for J; bases not matched to a gene: 12. CDR3 coding DNA: TGTGCCAGCAGCTGGGCCATGGGACAGGGGGCGCTTCATGGCTACACCTTC. It encodes CASSWAMGQGALHGYTF.

The chain employs TRBV6-2 or TRBV6-3 and TRBJ2-3, with TRBD2 identical over 11 bases. Germline assignment: CDR1 MNHEY and CDR2 SVGEGT. Unmatched junction bases numbered 14, after V lost 3 bases and J lost 6 bases. CDR3 length: 18 amino acids. In nucleotides, the CDR3 is TGTGCCAGCAGTTATCCTGCAATAGCGGGAGGGGCAATGGATACGCAGTATTTT. Translated: CASSYPAIAGGAMDTQYF.